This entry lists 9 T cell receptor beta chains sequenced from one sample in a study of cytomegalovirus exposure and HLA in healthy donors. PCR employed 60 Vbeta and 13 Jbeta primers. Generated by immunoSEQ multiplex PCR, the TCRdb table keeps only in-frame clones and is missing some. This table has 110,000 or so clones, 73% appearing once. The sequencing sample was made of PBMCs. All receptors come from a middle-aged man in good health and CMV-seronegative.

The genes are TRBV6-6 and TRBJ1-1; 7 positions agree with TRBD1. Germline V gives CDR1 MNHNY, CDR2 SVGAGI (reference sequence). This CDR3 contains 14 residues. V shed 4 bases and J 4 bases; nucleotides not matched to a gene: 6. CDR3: CASSWGQMSTEAFF. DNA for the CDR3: TGTGCCAGCAGTTGGGGACAGATGAGCACTGAAGCTTTCTTT.

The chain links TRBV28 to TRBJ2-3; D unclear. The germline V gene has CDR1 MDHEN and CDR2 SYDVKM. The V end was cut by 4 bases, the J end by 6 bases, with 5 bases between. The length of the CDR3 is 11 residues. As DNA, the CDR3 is TGTGCCAGCAGTTCCCTCGATACGCAGTATTTT. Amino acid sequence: CASSSLDTQYF.

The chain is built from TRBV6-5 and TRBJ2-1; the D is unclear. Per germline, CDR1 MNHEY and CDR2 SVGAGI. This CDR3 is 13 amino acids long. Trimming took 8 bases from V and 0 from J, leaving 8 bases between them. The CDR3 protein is CASQYSSYNEQFF. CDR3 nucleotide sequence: TGTGCCAGCCAATATAGCTCCTACAATGAGCAGTTCTTC.

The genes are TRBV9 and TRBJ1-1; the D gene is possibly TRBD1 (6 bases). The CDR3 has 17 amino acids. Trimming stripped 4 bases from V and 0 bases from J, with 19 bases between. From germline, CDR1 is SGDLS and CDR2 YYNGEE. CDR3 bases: TGTGCCAGCAGCCTTTCTCCGGGGGGCCCTGTGAACACTGAAGCTTTCTTT. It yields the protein CASSLSPGGPVNTEAFF.

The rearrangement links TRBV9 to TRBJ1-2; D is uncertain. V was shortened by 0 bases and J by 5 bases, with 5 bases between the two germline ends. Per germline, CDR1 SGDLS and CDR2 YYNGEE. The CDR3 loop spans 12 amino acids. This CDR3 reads CASSVVLYGYTF. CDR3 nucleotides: TGTGCCAGCAGCGTAGTTCTGTATGGCTACACCTTC.

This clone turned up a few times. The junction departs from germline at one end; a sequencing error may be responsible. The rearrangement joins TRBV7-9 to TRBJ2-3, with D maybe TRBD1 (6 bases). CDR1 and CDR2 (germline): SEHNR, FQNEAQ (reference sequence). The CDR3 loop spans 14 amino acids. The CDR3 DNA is TGCGCCAGCAGCCAGGGGTTAGATCCAGATACGCAGTATTTT. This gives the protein CASSQGLDPDTQYF.

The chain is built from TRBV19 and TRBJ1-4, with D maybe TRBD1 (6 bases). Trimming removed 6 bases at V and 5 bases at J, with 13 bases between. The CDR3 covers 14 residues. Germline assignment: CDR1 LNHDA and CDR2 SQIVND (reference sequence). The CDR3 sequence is CASSHRVGNEKLFF. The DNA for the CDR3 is TGTGCCAGTAGCCACAGGGTGGGGAATGAAAAACTGTTTTTT.

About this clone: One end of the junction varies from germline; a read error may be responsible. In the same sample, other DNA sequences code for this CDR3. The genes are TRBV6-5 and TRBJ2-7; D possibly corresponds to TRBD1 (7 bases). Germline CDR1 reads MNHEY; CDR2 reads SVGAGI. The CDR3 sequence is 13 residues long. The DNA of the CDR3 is TGCGCCAGCAGGCGGGACAGTAGCTACGAGCAGTACTTC. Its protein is CASRRDSSYEQYF.

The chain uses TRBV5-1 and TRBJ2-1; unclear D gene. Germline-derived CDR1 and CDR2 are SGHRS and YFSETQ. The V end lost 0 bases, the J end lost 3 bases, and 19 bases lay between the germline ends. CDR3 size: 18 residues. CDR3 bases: TGCGCCAGCAGCTTGGCCTTCGCTCGGCGGTCTTACTACAATGAGCAGTTCTTC. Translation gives CASSLAFARRSYYNEQFF. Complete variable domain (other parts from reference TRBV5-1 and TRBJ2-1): KAGVTQTPRYLIKTRGQQVTLSCSPISGHRSVSWYQQTPGQGLQFLFEYFSETQRNKGNFPGRFSGRQFSNSRSEMNVSTLELGDSALYLCASSLAFARRSYYNEQFFGPGTRLTVL.